This T cell receptor (beta chain) is from a study of cytomegalovirus exposure and HLA in healthy donors. Study-level results: Per published reports, the classifier diagnosed cytomegalovirus status with high specificity and sensitivity.

CDR1 and CDR2 (germline): MGHRA, YSYEKL. This CDR3 is built from 17 residues. The V and J ends lost 0 bases and 4 bases, in that order; junction bases with no gene match: 8. This clone was counted a few times. Its antigen is undetermined. The PCR was carried out with 60 Vbeta primers and 13 Jbeta primers. TCRdb keeps only in-frame clones here, not all; method: immunoSEQ multiplex PCR. The sample lists around 120,000 clones, about 80% occurring once. This TCR was sampled from a man aged 50-59 years in good health and CMV-seropositive. Sequencing was performed on PBMCs. The chain combines TRBV4-1 with TRBJ2-1; 8 bases are shared with TRBD2. CDR3 in DNA: TGCGCCAGCAGCCAAGAGCGAGCGGGAGTGTTATACAATGAGCAGTTCTTC. This encodes CASSQERAGVLYNEQFF.